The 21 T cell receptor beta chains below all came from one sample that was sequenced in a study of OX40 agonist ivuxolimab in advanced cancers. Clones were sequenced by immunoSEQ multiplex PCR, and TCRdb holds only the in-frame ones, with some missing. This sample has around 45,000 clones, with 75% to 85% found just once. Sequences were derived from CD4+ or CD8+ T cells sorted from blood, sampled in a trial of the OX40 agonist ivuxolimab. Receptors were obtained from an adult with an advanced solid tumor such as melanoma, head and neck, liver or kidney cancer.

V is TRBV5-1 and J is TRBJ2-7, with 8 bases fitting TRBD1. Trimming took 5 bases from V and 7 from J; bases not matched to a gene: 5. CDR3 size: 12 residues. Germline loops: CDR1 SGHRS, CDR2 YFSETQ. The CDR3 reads CASRDRADEQYF. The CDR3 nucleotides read TGCGCCAGCAGGGACAGGGCGGATGAGCAGTACTTC. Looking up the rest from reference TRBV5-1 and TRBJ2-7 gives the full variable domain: KAGVTQTPRYLIKTRGQQVTLSCSPISGHRSVSWYQQTPGQGLQFLFEYFSETQRNKGNFPGRFSGRQFSNSRSEMNVSTLELGDSALYLCASRDRADEQYFGPGTRLTVT.

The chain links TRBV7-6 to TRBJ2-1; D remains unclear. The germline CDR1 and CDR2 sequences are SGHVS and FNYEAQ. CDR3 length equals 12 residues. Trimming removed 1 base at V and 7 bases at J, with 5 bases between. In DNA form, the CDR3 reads TGTGCCAGCAGCTTAGACAGTAATGAGCAGTTCTTC. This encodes CASSLDSNEQFF.

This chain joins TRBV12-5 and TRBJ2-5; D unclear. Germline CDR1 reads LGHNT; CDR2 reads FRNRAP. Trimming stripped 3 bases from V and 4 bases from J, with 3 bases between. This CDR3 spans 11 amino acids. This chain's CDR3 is CASGLRETQYF. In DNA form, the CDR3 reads TGTGCTAGTGGTTTAAGAGAGACCCAGTACTTC.

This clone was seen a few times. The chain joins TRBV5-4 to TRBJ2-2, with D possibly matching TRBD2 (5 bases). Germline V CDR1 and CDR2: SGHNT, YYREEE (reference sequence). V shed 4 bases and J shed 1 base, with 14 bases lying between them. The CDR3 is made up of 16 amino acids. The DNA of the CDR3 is TGTGCCAGCAGCCGGGCTAGCACCTTGAACACCGGGGAGCTGTTTTTT. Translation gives CASSRASTLNTGELFF.

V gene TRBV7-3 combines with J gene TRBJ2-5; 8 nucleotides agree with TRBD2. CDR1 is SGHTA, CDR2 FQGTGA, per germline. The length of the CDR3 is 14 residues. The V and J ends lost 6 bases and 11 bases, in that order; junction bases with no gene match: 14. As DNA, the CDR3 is TGTGCCAGCAGTCCAACGGGGGGGCCGGAAGAGCAGTACTTC. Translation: CASSPTGGPEEQYF.

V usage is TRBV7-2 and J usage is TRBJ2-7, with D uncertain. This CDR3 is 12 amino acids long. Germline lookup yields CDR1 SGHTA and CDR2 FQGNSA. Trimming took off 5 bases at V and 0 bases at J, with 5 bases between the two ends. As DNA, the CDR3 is TGTGCCAGCAGCGTTAGCTCCTACGAGCAGTACTTC. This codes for CASSVSSYEQYF.

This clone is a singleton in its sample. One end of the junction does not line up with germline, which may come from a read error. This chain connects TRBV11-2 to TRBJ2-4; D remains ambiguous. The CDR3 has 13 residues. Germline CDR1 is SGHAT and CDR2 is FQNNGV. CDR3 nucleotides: TGTGCCAGCAGCTTAGTCGCCAAAAACATTCAGCACTTC. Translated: CASSLVAKNIQHF.

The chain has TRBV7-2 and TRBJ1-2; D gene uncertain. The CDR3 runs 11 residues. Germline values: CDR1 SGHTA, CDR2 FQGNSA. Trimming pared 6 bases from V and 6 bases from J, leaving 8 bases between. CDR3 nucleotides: TGTGCCAGCAGTGTGGAGGATGGCTACACCTTC. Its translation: CASSVEDGYTF.

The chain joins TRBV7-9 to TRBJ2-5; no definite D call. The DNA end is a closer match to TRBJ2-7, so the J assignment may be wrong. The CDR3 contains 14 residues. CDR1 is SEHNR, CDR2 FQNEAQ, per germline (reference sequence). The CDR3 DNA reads TGTGCCAGCAGCTTAGGGCAAAACTTCTACGAGCAGTACTTC. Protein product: CASSLGQNFYEQYF.

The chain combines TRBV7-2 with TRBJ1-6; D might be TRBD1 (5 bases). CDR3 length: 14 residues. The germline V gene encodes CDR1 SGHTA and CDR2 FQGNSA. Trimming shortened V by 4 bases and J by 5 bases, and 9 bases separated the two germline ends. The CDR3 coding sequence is TGTGCCAGCAGCTCCAGCAGGGATAATTCACCCCTCCACTTT. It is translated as CASSSSRDNSPLHF.

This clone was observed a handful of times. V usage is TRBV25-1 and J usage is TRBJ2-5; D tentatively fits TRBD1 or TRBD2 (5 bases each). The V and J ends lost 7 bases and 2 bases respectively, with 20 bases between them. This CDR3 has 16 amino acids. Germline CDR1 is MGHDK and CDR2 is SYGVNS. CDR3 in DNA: TGTGCCAGCATAAAGACTGGGGGTAGGGCTCAAGAGACCCAGTACTTC. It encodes CASIKTGGRAQETQYF.

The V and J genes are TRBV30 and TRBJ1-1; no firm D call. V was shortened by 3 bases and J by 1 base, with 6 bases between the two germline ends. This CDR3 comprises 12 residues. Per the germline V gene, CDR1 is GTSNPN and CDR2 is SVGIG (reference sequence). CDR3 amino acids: CAWRSGNTEAFF. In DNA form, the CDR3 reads TGTGCCTGGAGATCAGGGAACACTGAAGCTTTCTTT.

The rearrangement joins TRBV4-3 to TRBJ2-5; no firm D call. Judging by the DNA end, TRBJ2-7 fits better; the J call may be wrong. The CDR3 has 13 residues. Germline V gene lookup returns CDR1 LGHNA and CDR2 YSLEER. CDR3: CASSQDMWDEQYF. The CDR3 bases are TGCGCCAGCAGCCAAGATATGTGGGACGAGCAGTACTTC.

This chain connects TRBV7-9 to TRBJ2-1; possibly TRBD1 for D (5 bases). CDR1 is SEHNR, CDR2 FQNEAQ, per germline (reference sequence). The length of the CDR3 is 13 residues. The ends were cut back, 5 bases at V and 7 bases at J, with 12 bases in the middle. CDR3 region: CASSVTPGNEQFF. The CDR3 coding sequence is TGTGCCAGCAGCGTCACCCCAGGGAATGAGCAGTTCTTC.

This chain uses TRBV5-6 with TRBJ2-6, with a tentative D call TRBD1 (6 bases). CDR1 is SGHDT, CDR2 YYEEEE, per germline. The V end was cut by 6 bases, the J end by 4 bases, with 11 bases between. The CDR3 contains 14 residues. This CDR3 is CASIQGGGANVLTF. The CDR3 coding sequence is TGTGCCAGCATACAGGGTGGGGGGGCCAACGTCCTGACTTTC. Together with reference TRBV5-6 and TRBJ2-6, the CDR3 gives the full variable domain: DAGVTQSPTHLIKTRGQQVTLRCSPKSGHDTVSWYQQALGQGPQFIFQYYEEEERQRGNFPDRFSGHQFPNYSSELNVNALLLGDSALYLCASIQGGGANVLTFGAGSRLTVL.

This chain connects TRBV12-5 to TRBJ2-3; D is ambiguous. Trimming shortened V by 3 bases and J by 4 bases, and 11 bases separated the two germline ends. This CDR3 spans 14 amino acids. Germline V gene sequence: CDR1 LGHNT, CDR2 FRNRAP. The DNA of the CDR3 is TGTGCTAGTGGTTTTTTTGGCCCCGCAGATACGCAGTATTTT. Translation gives CASGFFGPADTQYF.

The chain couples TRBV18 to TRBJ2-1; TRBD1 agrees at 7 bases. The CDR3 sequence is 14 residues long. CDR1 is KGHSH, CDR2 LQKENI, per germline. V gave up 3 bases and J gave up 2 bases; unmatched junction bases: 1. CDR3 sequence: CASSPGQTYNEQFF. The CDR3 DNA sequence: TGTGCCAGCTCACCGGGACAGACCTACAATGAGCAGTTCTTC.

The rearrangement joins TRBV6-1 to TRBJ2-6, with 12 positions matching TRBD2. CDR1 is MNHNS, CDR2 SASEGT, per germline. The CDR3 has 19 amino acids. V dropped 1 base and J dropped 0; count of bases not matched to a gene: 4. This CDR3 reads CASSEVLAGGISGANVLTF. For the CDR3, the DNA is TGTGCCAGCAGTGAAGTTCTAGCGGGGGGGATCTCTGGGGCCAACGTCCTGACTTTC.

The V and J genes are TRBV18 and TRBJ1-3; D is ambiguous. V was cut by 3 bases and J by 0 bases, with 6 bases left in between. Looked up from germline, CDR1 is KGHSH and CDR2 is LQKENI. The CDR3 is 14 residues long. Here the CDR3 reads CASSPTSSGNTIYF. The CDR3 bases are TGTGCCAGCTCACCCACCAGCTCTGGAAACACCATATATTTT.

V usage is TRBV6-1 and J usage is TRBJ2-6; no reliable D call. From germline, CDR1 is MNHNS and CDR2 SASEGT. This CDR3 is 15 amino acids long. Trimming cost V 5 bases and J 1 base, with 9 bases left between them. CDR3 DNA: TGTGCCAGCAGTACTACCAGGTCTGGGGCCAACGTCCTGACTTTC. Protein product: CASSTTRSGANVLTF.

The chain's CDR3 is CASSLPGGGTEAFF. Here the CDR3 DNA reads TGTGCCAGCAGCTTGCCGGGGGGTGGGACTGAAGCTTTCTTT. The chain joins TRBV5-6 to TRBJ1-1; tentative D call: TRBD1 (5 bases). CDR1 and CDR2 (germline): SGHDT, YYEEEE. This CDR3 region has 14 residues. V was trimmed by 1 base and J by 5 bases, leaving 12 bases between them.